This TCR beta chain was sequenced for a study of T cell repertoires in cytomegalovirus infection. Whole-study context: Public TCR beta signature analysis indicated the presence of both CMV infection and matching HLA type. Study results and caveats: HLA-C-restricted, CMV-specific TCR beta clonotypes were dominant ex vivo. Cumulated frequencies of public TCR beta families served to identify carriers of CMV plus the relevant HLA.

Trimming left V 1 base short and J 5 bases short, with 11 bases between. The CDR3 has 13 amino acids. Germline-derived CDR1 and CDR2 are DFQATT and SNEGSKA (reference sequence). Only a few counts were recorded for this clonotype. Its antigen is not identified. TCRdb processed the reads anew with MiXCR; each CDR3 protein has one entry. The table records fewer than 550,000 distinct CDR3 sequences, approximately 25% of them present only once. What was sequenced was PBMCs. The clonotype was recovered from a human donor in good health (CMV status not recorded). Some clones in this sample may be carry-over from other donors' samples. V and J are TRBV20-1 and TRBJ2-5; unclear D gene. CDR3 DNA sequence: TGCAGTGCTAGAGCGGCAGCACTCGAGACCCAGTACTTC. Translated, it gives CSARAAALETQYF.